This TCR beta chain is from a study of tumor-infiltrating lymphocytes in primary liver carcinoma. Broader study findings: Only about 7-24% of top clones appeared in all five tumor regions.

Between about 17 and 34 mg of unsorted bulk tissue served as the source from which RNA and DNA were co-extracted. Points on this clonotype: The antigen is unknown.

The CDR3 spans 13 residues. From around 530 ng of total RNA, TCR beta-specific cDNA was reverse-transcribed using a constant-region primer. Researchers made the TCR beta libraries by running three nested multiplex PCR rounds with slightly modified ARM-PCR. In the first two PCR rounds, TRBV1-TRBV30 forward primers were paired with a C-beta reverse primer, and each round lasted nine to ten cycles. TCRdb independently ran MiXCR on the multiplex PCR reads; one entry per CDR3 protein. This sample has 52,000 or so distinct CDR3 sequences, with about 80% found just once. The chain couples TRBV12-3 or TRBV12-4 to TRBJ2-5; TRBD2 agrees at 7 bases. The specimen sequenced was liver tumor tissue from sampling region 5. Subset meaning: tumor region T5, tumor centre. The source of this sequence is a man aged 35-49 years with primary liver carcinoma and hepatitis B virus infection. CDR3 sequence reads: CVNSRSGTETQYF. As DNA, the CDR3 is TGTGTTAACAGCCGAAGCGGGACAGAGACCCAGTACTTC.